The T cell receptor beta chain under discussion was sequenced for a study of response to subunit inactivated influenza vaccine. TCRdb redid the calling of the RT-PCR reads with MiXCR, one entry per CDR3 protein. This sample has around 490,000 distinct CDR3 sequences, with approximately 7.7% found just once. The CDR3 consists of 16 residues. The V gene's germline CDR1 is SGHTA and CDR2 FQGNSA. The ends lost 7 bases at V and 4 bases at J; junction bases unmatched: 10. Sequencing was performed on PBMCs from blood, taken less than 30 months after vaccination. The rearrangement links TRBV7-2 to TRBJ2-2; 9 positions agree with TRBD1. This sequence was found in a man between 45 and 75 years old who received an inactivated influenza vaccine. The CDR3 reads CASTGSGTGPTGELFF. The CDR3 bases are TGTGCCAGCACTGGTTCCGGGACAGGGCCCACCGGGGAGCTGTTTTTT.